This TCR beta chain was found in a study of OX40 agonist ivuxolimab in advanced cancers. For the study at large: Partial responses were achieved by three patients, one with hepatocellular carcinoma and two with cutaneous melanoma.

This clone has more than one count but fewer than ten. The target antigen is unknown. Data came from immunoSEQ multiplex PCR; TCRdb stores just in-frame clones and leaves some out. The sample holds 55,000 to 75,000 clones, roughly 88% seen once. General study results and limits: There was clonal expansion of CD4+ and CD8+ blood T cells by week 6 at 0.1 to 3.0 mg/kg. Expansion of clones was among the lowest in partial responders at 0.1-3.0 mg/kg.

Specimen: CD4+ or CD8+ T cells sorted from blood, collected in a trial of the OX40 agonist ivuxolimab. This sequence originates from an adult with an advanced solid tumor such as melanoma, head and neck, liver or kidney cancer.

The CDR3 bases are TGTGCCAGCAGCTTGCGTAGCGGGAACACCGGGGAGCTGTTTTTT. It codes for CASSLRSGNTGELFF. The chain is built from TRBV7-9 and TRBJ2-2, with a possible D match to TRBD2 (6 bases). Germline V gene lookup returns CDR1 SEHNR and CDR2 FQNEAQ (reference sequence). The CDR3 loop spans 15 amino acids. Trimming took off 3 bases at V and 1 base at J, with 9 bases between the two ends.